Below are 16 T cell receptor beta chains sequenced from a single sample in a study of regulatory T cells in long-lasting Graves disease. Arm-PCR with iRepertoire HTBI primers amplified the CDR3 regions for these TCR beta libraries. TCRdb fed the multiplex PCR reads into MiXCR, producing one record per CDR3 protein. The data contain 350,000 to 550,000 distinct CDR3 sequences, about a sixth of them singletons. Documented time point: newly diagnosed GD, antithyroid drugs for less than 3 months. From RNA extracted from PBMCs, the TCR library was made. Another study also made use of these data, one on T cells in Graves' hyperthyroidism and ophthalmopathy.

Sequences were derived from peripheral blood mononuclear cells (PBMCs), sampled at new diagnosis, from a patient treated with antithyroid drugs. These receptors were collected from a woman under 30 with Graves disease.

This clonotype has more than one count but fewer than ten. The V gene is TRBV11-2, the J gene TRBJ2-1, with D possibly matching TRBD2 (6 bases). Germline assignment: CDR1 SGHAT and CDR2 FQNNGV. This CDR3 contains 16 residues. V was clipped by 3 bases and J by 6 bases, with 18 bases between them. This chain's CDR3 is CASSLGLLGRGNEQFF. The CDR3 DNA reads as TGTGCCAGCAGCTTGGGTCTCCTTGGGCGGGGCAATGAGCAGTTCTTC.

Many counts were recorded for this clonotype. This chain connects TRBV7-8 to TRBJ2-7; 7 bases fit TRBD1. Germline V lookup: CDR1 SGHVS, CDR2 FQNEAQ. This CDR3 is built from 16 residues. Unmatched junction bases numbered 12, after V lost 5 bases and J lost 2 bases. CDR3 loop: CASSLFPGTATYEQYF. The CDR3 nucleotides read TGTGCCAGCAGCCTTTTTCCCGGGACAGCCACCTACGAGCAGTACTTC.

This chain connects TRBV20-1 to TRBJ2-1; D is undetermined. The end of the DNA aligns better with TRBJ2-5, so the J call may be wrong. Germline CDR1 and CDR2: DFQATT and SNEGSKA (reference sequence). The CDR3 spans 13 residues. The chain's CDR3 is CSGVHRFLETQYF. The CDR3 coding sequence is TGCAGTGGGGTTCATAGGTTTTTGGAGACCCAGTACTTC.

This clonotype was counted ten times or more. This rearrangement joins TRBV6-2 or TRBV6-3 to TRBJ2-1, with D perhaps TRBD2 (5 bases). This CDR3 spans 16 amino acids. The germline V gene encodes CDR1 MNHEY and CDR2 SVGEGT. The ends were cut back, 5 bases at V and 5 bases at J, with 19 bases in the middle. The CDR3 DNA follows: TGTGCCAGCAGTGAAGGTATGGCTAAGAGGGACAATGAGCAGTTCTTC. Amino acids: CASSEGMAKRDNEQFF.

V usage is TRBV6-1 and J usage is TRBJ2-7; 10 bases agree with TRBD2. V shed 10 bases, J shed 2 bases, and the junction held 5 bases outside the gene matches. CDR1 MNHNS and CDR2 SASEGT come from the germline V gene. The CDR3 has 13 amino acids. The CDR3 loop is CATLLAGAYEQYF. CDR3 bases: TGTGCCACCCTGCTAGCGGGGGCCTACGAGCAGTACTTC.

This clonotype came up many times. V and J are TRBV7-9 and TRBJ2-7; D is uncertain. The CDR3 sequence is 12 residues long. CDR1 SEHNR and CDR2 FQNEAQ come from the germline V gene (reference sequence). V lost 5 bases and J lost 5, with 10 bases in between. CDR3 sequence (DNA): TGTGCCAGCAGCCCCGCGCTCCACGAGCAGTACTTC. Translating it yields CASSPALHEQYF.

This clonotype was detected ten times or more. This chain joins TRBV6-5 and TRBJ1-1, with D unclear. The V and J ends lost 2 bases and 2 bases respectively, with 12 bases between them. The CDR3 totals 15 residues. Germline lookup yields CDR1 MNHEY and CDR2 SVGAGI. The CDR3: CASSYRTVANTEAFF. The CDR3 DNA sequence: TGTGCCAGCAGTTACCGCACAGTGGCAAACACTGAAGCTTTCTTT.

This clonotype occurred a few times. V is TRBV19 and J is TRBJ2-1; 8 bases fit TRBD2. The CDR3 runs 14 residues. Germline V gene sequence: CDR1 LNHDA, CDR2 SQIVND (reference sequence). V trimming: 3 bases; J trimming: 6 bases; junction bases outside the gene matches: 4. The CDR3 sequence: CASSIWSGSNEQFF. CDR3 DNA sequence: TGTGCCAGTAGTATCTGGAGCGGGAGCAATGAGCAGTTCTTC.

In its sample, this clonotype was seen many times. CDR3 amino acids: CAWKSGPGLEQYF. In DNA form, the CDR3 reads TGTGCCTGGAAATCGGGACCGGGACTCGAGCAGTACTTC. This chain links TRBV30 with TRBJ2-7; TRBD2 might be the D (6 bases). Germline V CDR1 and CDR2: GTSNPN, SVGIG (reference sequence). The CDR3 consists of 13 residues. The V end lost 4 bases, the J end lost 6 bases, and 16 bases lay between the germline ends. The variable domain in full, with the rest retrieved from reference TRBV30 and TRBJ2-7, is SQTIHQWPATLVQPVGSPLSLECTVEGTSNPNLYWYRQAAGRGLQLLFYSVGIGQISSEVPQNLSASRPQDRQFILSSKKLLLSDSGFYLCAWKSGPGLEQYFGPGTRLTVT.

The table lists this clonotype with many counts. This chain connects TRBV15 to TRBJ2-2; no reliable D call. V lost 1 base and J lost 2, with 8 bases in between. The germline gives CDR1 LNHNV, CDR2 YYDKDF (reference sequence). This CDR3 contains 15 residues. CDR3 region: CATSRGSDNTGELFF. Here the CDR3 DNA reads TGTGCCACCAGCAGAGGCTCCGACAACACCGGGGAGCTGTTTTTT.

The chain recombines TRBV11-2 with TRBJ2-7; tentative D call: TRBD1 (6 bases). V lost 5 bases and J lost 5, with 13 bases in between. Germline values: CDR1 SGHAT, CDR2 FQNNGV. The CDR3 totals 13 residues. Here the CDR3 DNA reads TGTGCCAGCAGCCCGGGACATAATAACGAGCAGTACTTC. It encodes CASSPGHNNEQYF.

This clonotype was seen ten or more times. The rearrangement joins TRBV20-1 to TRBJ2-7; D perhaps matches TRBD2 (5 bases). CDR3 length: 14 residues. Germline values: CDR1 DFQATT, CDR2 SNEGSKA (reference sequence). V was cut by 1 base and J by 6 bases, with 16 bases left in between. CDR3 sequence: CSARVPRGPTEQYF. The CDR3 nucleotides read TGCAGTGCTAGAGTACCTCGGGGTCCCACCGAGCAGTACTTC.

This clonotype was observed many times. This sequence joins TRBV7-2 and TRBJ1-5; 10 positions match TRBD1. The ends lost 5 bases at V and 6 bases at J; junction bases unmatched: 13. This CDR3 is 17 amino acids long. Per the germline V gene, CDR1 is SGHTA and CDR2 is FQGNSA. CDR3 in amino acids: CASSPTLVTGGRQPQHF. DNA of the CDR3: TGTGCCAGCAGCCCAACCCTCGTGACAGGGGGCCGTCAGCCCCAGCATTTT.

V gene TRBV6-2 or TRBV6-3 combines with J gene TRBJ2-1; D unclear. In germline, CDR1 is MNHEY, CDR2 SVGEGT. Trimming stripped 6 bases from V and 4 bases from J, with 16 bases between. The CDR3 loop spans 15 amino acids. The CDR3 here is CASRQYPARYNEQFF. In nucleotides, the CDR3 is TGTGCCAGCAGGCAATACCCGGCACGATACAATGAGCAGTTCTTC.

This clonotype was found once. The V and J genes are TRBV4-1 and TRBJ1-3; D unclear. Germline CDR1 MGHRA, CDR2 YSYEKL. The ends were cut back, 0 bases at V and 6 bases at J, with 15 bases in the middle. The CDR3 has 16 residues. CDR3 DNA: TGCGCCAGCAGCCAAGATTGGGGAACCCAATTAAACACCATATATTTT. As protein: CASSQDWGTQLNTIYF.

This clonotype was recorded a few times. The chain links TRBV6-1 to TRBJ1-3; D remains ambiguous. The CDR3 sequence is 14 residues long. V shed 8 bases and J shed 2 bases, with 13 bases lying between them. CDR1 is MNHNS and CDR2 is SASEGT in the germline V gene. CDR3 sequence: CASSNRAPGNTIYF. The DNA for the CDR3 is TGTGCCAGCTCCAATCGGGCACCTGGAAACACCATATATTTT.